This TCR beta chain is from a study of blood T cell repertoires in COVID-19. Sequenced by immunoSEQ multiplex PCR; TCRdb stores in-frame clones only, minus some. The sample records about 110,000 clones, 70% to 90% being singletons. CDR3 size: 13 residues. Sequenced sample: peripheral blood. The rearrangement uses TRBV21-1 and TRBJ2-7; the table's D call of TRBD1 was not tested on the DNA. TRBV21-1 is noted as a pseudogene. The receptor was isolated from a man aged 35-49 years with acute or convalescent COVID-19. CDR3 sequence: CASSRGQGYEQYF. The CDR3 DNA reads as TGTGCCAGCAGCAGGGGACAGGGCTACGAGCAGTACTTC.